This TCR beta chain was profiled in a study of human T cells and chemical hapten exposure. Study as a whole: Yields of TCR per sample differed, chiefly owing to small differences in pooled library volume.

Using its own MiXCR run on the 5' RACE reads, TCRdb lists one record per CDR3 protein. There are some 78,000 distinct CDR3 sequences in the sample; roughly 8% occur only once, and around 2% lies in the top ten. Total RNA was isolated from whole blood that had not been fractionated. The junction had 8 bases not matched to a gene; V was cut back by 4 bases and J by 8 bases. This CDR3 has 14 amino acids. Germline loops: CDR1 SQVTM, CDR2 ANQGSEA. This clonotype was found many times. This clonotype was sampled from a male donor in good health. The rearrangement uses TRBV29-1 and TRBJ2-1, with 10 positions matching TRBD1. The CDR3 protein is CSVVGTGELDEQFF. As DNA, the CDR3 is TGCAGCGTTGTTGGGACAGGGGAATTAGATGAGCAGTTCTTC.